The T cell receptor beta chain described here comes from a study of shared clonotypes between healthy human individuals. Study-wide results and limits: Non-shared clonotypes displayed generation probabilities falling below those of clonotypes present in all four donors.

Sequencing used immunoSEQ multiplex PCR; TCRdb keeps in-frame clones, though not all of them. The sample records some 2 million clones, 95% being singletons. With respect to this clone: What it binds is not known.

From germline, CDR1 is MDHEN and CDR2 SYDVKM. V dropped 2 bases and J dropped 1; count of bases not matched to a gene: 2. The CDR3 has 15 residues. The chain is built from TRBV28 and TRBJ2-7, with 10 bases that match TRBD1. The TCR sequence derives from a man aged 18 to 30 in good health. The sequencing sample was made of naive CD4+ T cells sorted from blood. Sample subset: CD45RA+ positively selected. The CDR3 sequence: CASSLGTGASYEQYF. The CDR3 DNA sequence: TGTGCCAGCAGTTTAGGGACAGGGGCTTCCTACGAGCAGTACTTC.